Presented here are 5 T cell receptor beta chains from one specimen sequenced in a study of T-cell reconstitution after alpha-beta-depleted transplantation in children. TCRbeta library preparation incorporated unique molecular identifiers. TCRdb recomputed calls from the PCR reads with MiXCR, one row per CDR3 protein. Found here are roughly 400,000 distinct CDR3 sequences, around 20% of them singletons; the top ten hold 3% to 4%. The specimen comprised PBMCs from the stem cell graft donor, sampled from the stem cell graft. Receptors were obtained from a human donor who donated a stem cell graft to a child with acute myeloid leukemia.

This clonotype was counted only a few times. The chain combines TRBV12-3 or TRBV12-4 with TRBJ2-1; D might be TRBD2 (6 bases). V lost 7 bases to trimming and J lost 4 bases, with 17 bases between them. This CDR3 spans 15 amino acids. CDR3 in amino acids: CASTESGPGYNEQFF. CDR3 sequence (DNA): TGTGCCAGCACCGAAAGCGGGCCCGGGTACAATGAGCAGTTCTTC.

This clonotype was picked up a small number of times. The chain is built from TRBV5-1 and TRBJ2-7; D gene unclear. The CDR3 contains 14 residues. Germline CDR1 reads SGHRS; CDR2 reads YFSETQ. Trimming left V 1 base short and J 0 bases short, with 8 bases between. Written as DNA, the CDR3 is TGCGCCAGCAGCTTGAGCGCCACCTCCTACGAGCAGTACTTC. It codes for CASSLSATSYEQYF.

Ten or more counts support this clonotype. CDR3 protein: CSVRDRAWYNEQFF. The DNA for the CDR3 is TGCAGCGTCCGCGACAGGGCATGGTACAATGAGCAGTTCTTC. The chain carries TRBV29-1 and TRBJ2-1; the match to TRBD1 covers 7 bases. CDR1 is SQVTM, CDR2 ANQGSEA, per germline. The V segment lost 6 bases and the J segment 4 bases; nucleotides outside the gene matches: 9. This CDR3 spans 14 amino acids.

Ten or more counts support this clonotype. The chain combines TRBV29-1 with TRBJ2-3; 9 positions agree with TRBD2. CDR3 length equals 16 residues. Germline CDR1 and CDR2: SQVTM and ANQGSEA. V shed 7 bases, J shed 6 bases, and the junction held 17 bases outside the gene matches. In DNA form, the CDR3 reads TGCAGCGCTCAAAGGCGGGAGGGCCGGACGCCGGATACGCAGTATTTT. Its translation: CSAQRREGRTPDTQYF.

This clonotype has a handful of counts. The chain is built from TRBV28 and TRBJ1-2; D is perhaps TRBD1 (5 bases). The CDR3 sequence is 16 residues long. V was cut by 6 bases and J by 5 bases, with 22 bases left in between. Per germline, CDR1 MDHEN and CDR2 SYDVKM. The CDR3 reads CASRTEGSGAIYGYTF. The CDR3 DNA follows: TGTGCCAGCAGGACAGAGGGGTCAGGCGCAATTTATGGCTACACCTTC.